The clone carrying this T cell receptor beta chain was seen a handful of times. Its specificity is unknown. Expressed TCRB transcripts got sequenced, as all isolated RNA was reverse transcribed. Clones were read by immunoSEQ multiplex PCR, and TCRdb kept only the in-frame ones, dropping some. The sample includes roughly 150,000 clones, around 8.4% of them seen just once. The sample comes from a study of beta chain features in type 1 diabetes. Every single donor gave one heparinised blood draw, and these averaged roughly 120 mL. Purity (above 98%) was reached by all sorted populations. The CDR3 length is 17 residues. V was shortened by 0 bases and J by 1 base, with 15 bases between the two germline ends. Germline V gene sequence: CDR1 MGHRA, CDR2 YSYEKL. Findings of the study overall: The study found that naive, central memory and Treg TCRB repertoires appeared more similar in patients than in healthy donors. All four CD4+ subsets of Type 1 diabetes patients contained TCRB CDR3s that were moderately but significantly shorter.

The sequenced material came from central memory CD4+ T cells from blood. This TCR was sampled from a woman aged 18-35 years with type 1 diabetes. This chain uses TRBV4-1 with TRBJ1-1; weak D call: TRBD1 (6 bases). For the CDR3, the DNA is TGCGCCAGCAGCCAAGAGGGGGCCGGGGCTGGGAACACTGAAGCTTTCTTT. It codes for CASSQEGAGAGNTEAFF.